This T cell receptor (beta chain) originates from a study of spatial heterogeneity in lung cancer. Study summary: Compared with alpha-chain sequences, beta-chain sequences were consistently detected in greater numbers.

The germline CDR1 and CDR2 sequences are SGHRS and YFSETQ. The CDR3 spans 14 residues. V was cut by 3 bases and J by 5 bases, with 11 bases left in between. Each TCR cDNA molecule carried a unique molecular identifier. Each CDR3 protein gets one entry after TCRdb re-called the 5' RACE reads with MiXCR. The sample has about 75,000 distinct CDR3 sequences; less than 15% are singletons. Time point denoted: sample taken at primary tumor resection. The authors sequenced whole RNA from tumor, nontumor lung or frozen PBMC without sorting. The source of this sequence is a male donor with early-stage non-small cell lung cancer. The V gene is TRBV5-1, the J gene TRBJ1-4, with D perhaps matching TRBD1 (5 bases). The source was PBMCs, collected at surgery. CDR3 loop: CASSSGPENEKLFF. The CDR3 DNA follows: TGCGCCAGCAGCTCGGGACCGGAAAATGAAAAACTGTTTTTT.